This T cell receptor beta chain was sequenced for a study of OX40 agonist ivuxolimab in advanced cancers. Here immunoSEQ multiplex PCR was the method, and the copy in TCRdb shows in-frame clones only, minus some. There are 77,000 or so clones in the sample; approximately 89% occur only once, and more than 9.5% lies in the top ten. There are 12 residues in the CDR3. Germline V gene sequence: CDR1 SGHRS, CDR2 YFSETQ. Between the trimmed V and J ends, which lost 4 bases and 1 base, there was a span of 5 bases. This TCR was sampled from an adult with an advanced solid tumor such as melanoma, head and neck, liver or kidney cancer. The starting material was CD4+ or CD8+ T cells sorted from blood, obtained in a trial of the OX40 agonist ivuxolimab. The rearrangement links TRBV5-1 to TRBJ2-5; D unclear. In DNA, the CDR3 is TGCGCCAGCAGCGAAGGCCAAGAGACCCAGTACTTC. This gives the protein CASSEGQETQYF.